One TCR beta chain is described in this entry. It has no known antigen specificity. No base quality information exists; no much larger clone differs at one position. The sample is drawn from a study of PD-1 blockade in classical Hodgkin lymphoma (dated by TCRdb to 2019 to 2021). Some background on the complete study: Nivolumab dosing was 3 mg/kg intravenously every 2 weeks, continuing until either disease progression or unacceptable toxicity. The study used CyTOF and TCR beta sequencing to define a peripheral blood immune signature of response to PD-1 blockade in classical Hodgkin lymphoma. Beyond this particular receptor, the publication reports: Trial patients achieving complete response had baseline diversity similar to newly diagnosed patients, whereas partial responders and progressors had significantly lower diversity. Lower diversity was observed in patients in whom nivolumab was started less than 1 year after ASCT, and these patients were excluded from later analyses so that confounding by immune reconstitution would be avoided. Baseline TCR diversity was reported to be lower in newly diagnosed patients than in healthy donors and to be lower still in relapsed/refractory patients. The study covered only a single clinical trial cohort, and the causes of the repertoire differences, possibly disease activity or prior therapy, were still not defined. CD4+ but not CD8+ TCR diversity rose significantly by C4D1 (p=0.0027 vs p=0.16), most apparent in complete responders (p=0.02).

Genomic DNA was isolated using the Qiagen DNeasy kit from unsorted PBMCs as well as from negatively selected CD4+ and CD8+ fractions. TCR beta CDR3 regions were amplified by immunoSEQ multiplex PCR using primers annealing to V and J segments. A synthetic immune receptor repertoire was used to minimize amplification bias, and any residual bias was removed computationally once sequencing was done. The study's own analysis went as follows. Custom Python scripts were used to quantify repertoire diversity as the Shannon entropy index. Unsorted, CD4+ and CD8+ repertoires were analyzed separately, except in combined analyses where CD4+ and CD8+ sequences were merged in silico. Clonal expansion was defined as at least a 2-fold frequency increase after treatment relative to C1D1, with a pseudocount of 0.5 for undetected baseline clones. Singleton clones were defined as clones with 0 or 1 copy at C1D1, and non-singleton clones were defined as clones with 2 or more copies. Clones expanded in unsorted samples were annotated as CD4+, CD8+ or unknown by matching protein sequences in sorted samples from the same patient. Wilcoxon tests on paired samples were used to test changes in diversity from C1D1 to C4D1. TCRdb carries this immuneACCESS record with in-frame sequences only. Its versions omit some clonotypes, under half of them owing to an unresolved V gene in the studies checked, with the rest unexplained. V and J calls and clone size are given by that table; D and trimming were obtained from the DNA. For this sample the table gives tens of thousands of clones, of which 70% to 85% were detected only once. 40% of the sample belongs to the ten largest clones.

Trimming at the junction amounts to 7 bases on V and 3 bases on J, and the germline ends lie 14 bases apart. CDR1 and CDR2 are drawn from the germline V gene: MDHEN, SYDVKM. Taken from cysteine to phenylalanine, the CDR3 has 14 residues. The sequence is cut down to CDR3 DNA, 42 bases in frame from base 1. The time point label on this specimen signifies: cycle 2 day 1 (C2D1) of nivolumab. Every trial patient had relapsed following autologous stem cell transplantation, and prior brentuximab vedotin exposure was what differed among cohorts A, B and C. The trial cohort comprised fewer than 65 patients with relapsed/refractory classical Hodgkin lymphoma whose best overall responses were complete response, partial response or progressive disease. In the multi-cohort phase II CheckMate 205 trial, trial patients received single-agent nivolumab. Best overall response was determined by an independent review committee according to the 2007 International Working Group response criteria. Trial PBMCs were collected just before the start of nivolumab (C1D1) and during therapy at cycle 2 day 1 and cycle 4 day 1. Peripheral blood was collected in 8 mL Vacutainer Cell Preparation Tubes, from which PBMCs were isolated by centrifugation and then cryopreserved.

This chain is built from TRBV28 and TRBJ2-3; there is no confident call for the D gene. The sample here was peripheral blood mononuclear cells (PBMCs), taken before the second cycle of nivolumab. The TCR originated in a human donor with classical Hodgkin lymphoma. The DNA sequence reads TGTGCCAGCATACTCAGTTTGGGGACAGATACGCAGTATTTT. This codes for CASILSLGTDTQYF. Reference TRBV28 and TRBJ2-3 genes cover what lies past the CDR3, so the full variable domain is DVKVTQSSRYLVKRTGEKVFLECVQDMDHENMFWYRQDPGLGLRLIYFSYDVKMKEKGDIPEGYSVSREKKERFSLILESASTNQTSMYLCASILSLGTDTQYFGPGTRLTVL.